Shown below are 5 T cell receptor beta chains from a single sample sequenced in a study of monozygotic twins with inflammatory bowel disease. TCRdb re-called the 5' RACE reads, yielding one record per CDR3 amino acid sequence without DNA. The specimen's table records nearly 450,000 distinct CDR3 sequences. Sequences were obtained from blood. The source is a human donor with ulcerative colitis or Crohn's disease, or a healthy co-twin of an affected twin (not recorded which).

This sequence joins TRBV5-1 and TRBJ2-7. Germline V CDR1 and CDR2: SGHRS, YFSETQ. CDR3 length: 13 amino acids. The CDR3 loop reads CASSSDTKYEQYF.

The V and J genes are TRBV6-5 and TRBJ2-1. CDR1 MNHEY and CDR2 SVGAGI come from the germline V gene. The CDR3 contains 14 residues. The CDR3 protein is CASSYSIVQNEQFF.

The chain links TRBV7-2 to TRBJ2-7; the TCRdb D gene call, TRBD1, has no DNA to confirm it. Germline CDR1 is SGHTA and CDR2 is FQGNSA. The CDR3 loop spans 14 amino acids. CDR3 sequence reads: CASSWDSLPREQYF.

The rearrangement links TRBV6-6 to TRBJ1-1; TCRdb gives TRBD1 as the D gene, but with no DNA this cannot be confirmed. This CDR3 comprises 14 residues. Germline CDR1 reads MNHNY; CDR2 reads SVGAGI (reference sequence). This CDR3 is CASNFGTVNTEAFF.

V is TRBV10-3 and J is TRBJ2-2; TCRdb reports TRBD2, a call that lacks DNA to check it against. The CDR3 runs to 15 residues. Germline CDR1 ENHRY, CDR2 SYGVKD. CDR3 loop: CAISPSGRAPGELFF.